A single T cell receptor beta chain is shown here with its context. Its antigen is still unknown. These data come from a study of cytomegalovirus exposure and HLA in healthy donors. Germline CDR1 is SGHVS and CDR2 is FNYEAQ. The CDR3 is 13 amino acids. The V and J ends lost 5 bases and 0 bases respectively, with 7 bases between them. Everyone who donated was a healthy bone marrow donor. PCR amplification relied on 60 Vbeta primers (plus 13 Jbeta primers). The table came from immunoSEQ multiplex PCR; TCRdb's copy has only in-frame clones and leaves some out. The sample table includes 41,000 or so clones. Whole-study results and caveats: A few chains tied to CMV proved CMV antigen-specific in vitro. The study reported that TCR beta sequences accurately predicted HLA-A and HLA-B alleles in most subjects. Segments of the TCR beta V type were, in most cases, productive about 90% or about 30% of the time in an earlier analysis.

This clonotype was sampled from a man aged 30 to 45 in good health and CMV-seronegative. Input material: PBMCs. The chain recombines TRBV7-6 with TRBJ1-1, with no clear D. The CDR3 DNA reads as TGTGCCAGCAGCGCAGATGTGAACACTGAAGCTTTCTTT. Amino acid sequence: CASSADVNTEAFF. Full variable domain (remainder filled in from reference TRBV7-6 and TRBJ1-1): GAGVSQSPRYKVTKRGQDVALRCDPISGHVSLYWYRQALGQGPEFLTYFNYEAQQDKSGLPNDRFSAERPEGSISTLTIQRTEQRDSAMYRCASSADVNTEAFFGQGTRLTVV.